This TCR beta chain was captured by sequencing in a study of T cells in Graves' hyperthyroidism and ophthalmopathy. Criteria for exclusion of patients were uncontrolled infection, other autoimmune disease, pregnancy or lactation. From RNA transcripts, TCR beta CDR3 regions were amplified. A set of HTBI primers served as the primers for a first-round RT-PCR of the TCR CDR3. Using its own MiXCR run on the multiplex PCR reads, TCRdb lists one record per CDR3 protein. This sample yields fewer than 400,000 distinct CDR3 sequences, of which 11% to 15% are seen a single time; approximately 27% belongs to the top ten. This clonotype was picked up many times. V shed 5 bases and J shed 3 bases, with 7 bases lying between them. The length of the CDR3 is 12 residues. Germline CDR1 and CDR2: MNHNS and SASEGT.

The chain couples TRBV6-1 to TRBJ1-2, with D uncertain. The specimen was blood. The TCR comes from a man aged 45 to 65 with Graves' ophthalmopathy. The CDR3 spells CASSPTDYGYTF. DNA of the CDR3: TGTGCCAGCAGTCCTACAGACTATGGCTACACCTTC.